This T cell receptor (beta chain) emerged from a study of blood T cells in healthy people across ages. For the second PCR, which ran for about 7 to 11 cycles, a sample-barcoded 5' primer and a J-beta primer mix were used. TCRdb redid the calling of the 5' RACE reads with MiXCR, one entry per CDR3 protein. Of hundreds of thousands of distinct CDR3 sequences in the sample, about 28% were seen once. The study's findings and limits: Whereas aged donors had fewer naive CD4+ cells, long-lived donors had more of them and higher diversity. Researchers judged that diversity estimates from one million T cells fell short of true values.

Germline CDR1 LNHNV, CDR2 YYDKDF (reference sequence). The CDR3 loop spans 15 amino acids. V was pared by 1 base and J by 4 bases, with 11 bases between. Individuals who donated were healthy Caucasians from Russia aged roughly 6 to 100. Notes on this clonotype: Its antigen is undetermined. Just one base apart from a much larger clone, this may be a read error.

The chain combines TRBV15 with TRBJ1-5, with D possibly TRBD1 on 5 matching bases. Sequenced: blood. This sequence was found in a woman older than 75 in good health. The CDR3 DNA sequence: TGTGCCACCAGCAGAGGTCAGGCAGGGAATCAGCCCCAGCATTTT. This sequence encodes CATSRGQAGNQPQHF.